Listed below are T cell receptor beta chains from one sample, sequenced in a study of shared clonotypes between healthy human individuals. Generated by immunoSEQ multiplex PCR, the TCRdb table keeps only in-frame clones and is missing some. The table records about 1.5 million clones, 95% to 99% of them present only once. The sequenced sample consisted of naive CD4+ T cells sorted from blood. These receptors came from a man aged 25 to 40 in good health. The CDR3 runs from the conserved cysteine through the conserved F or W. Not all rows give a size; the values are once, few, many and, for expanded clones, a class.

abundance,j_gene,v_gene,CDR3aa
NA,TRBJ2-7,TRBV7-3,CASSPQAGVGYEQYF
NA,TRBJ1-2,TRBV11-3,CASSFHAPRVQKIIFYGYTF
NA,TRBJ1-2,TRBV29-1,CSVGKGQLDGYTF
NA,TRBJ2-1,TRBV21-1,CASSATVRGASSYNEQFF
NA,TRBJ2-7,TRBV25-1,CASSSPDPRDEQYF
few,TRBJ1-2,TRBV2,CASDREIYGYTF
NA,TRBJ1-3,TRBV7-5,CVRSLEGVDRIGNTIYF
NA,TRBJ2-1,TRBV5-8,CASSFSGRAYNEQFF
NA,TRBJ2-7,TRBV11-2,CASSLDRYEQYF
NA,TRBJ2-5,TRBV5-5,CASSVTSLQETQYF
NA,TRBJ2-7,TRBV5-1,CASSLASYEQYF
NA,TRBJ2-5,TRBV5-1,CASSSRAPQGETQYF
NA,TRBJ1-5,TRBV28,CASSFSSRGSGQPQHF
NA,TRBJ2-7,TRBV5-1,CASSSTGVGDEQYF
NA,TRBJ1-5,TRBV5-5,CASSLGRDQPQHF
once,TRBJ2-1,TRBV28,CASSPLLRREGNEQFF
NA,TRBJ2-7,TRBV14,CASSPERDRGHAVQYF
NA,TRBJ2-7,TRBV5-1,CASSAGRQGWNTYEQYF
NA,TRBJ2-1,TRBV18,CASSKAGPSYNEQFF
NA,TRBJ2-7,TRBV2,CASSEGIGSYEQYF
NA,TRBJ2-7,TRBV5-1,CASSPRRRPSYEQYF
NA,TRBJ2-7,TRBV29-1,CSVVRGARDEQYF
NA,TRBJ1-5,TRBV28,CASSPGQWNSNQPQHF
NA,TRBJ1-1,TRBV28,CASSLASTEAFF
NA,TRBJ1-1,TRBV15,CATTSPGLRSEAFF
NA,TRBJ1-3,TRBV7-9,CASSNILRGNTIYF
NA,TRBJ2-3,TRBV2,CASKTLSDTQYF
once,TRBJ1-1,TRBV6-1,CASKFVDLNTEAFF
NA,TRBJ2-7,TRBV7-8,CASSLGAGGTIAYEQYF
once,TRBJ2-1,TRBV7-9,CATAGTSGRVNEQFF
NA,TRBJ2-1,TRBV5-4,CASSLPKRANNEQFF
NA,TRBJ2-3,TRBV28,CASSLPGPRDTQYF
NA,TRBJ1-4,TRBV5-8,CASSLGHRQSNEKLFF
NA,TRBJ2-5,TRBV11-2,CASSRTSGQETQYF
once,TRBJ1-3,TRBV7-9,CAQGNSGGLSSGNTIYF
NA,TRBJ2-1,TRBV20-1,CSAKETQFF
NA,TRBJ2-1,TRBV5-1,CASSLVPNNEQFF
NA,TRBJ1-5,TRBV30,CAWEDRGRLPRQPQHF
NA,TRBJ1-2,TRBV28,CASSLGGNYGYTF
NA,TRBJ2-5,TRBV29-1,CSASVVGETQYF
NA,TRBJ2-1,TRBV9,CASSTGTLAYNEQFF
NA,TRBJ2-2,TRBV5-1,CASSLGGGGGFTGELFF